Listed here are 32 T cell receptor beta chains from one sample, sequenced in a study of T cell responses to AZD1222 COVID-19 vaccine. Here immunoSEQ multiplex PCR was the method, and the copy in TCRdb shows in-frame clones only, minus some. The sample holds 150,000 to 200,000 clones, around 94% seen once. This material consisted of peripheral blood, taken 28 days after the second AZD1222 dose. The receptors were gathered from an adult who received the AZD1222 COVID-19 vaccine.

The rearrangement links TRBV19 to TRBJ1-2; D ambiguous. Germline V CDR1 and CDR2: LNHDA, SQIVND (reference sequence). The CDR3 extends over 12 amino acids. Trimming took 4 bases from V and 6 from J, leaving 9 bases between them. In nucleotides, the CDR3 is TGTGCCAGTAGTACAACCATCGATGGCTACACCTTC. This gives the protein CASSTTIDGYTF. Filled out from reference TRBV19 and TRBJ1-2, the complete variable domain reads DGGITQSPKYLFRKEGQNVTLSCEQNLNHDAMYWYRQDPGQGLRLIYYSQIVNDFQKGDIAEGYSVSREKKESFPLTVTSAQKNPTAFYLCASSTTIDGYTFGSGTRLTVV.

This clone has just a few counts. The chain uses TRBV19 and TRBJ1-5; D is undetermined. Germline CDR1 and CDR2: LNHDA and SQIVND (reference sequence). The CDR3 covers 16 residues. Trimming took 5 bases from V and 2 from J, leaving 16 bases between them. CDR3 protein: CASSPWSGQGNQPQHF. CDR3 DNA: TGTGCCAGTAGTCCCTGGAGTGGGCAGGGCAATCAGCCCCAGCATTTT.

The CDR3: CASSFGTALGYGYTF. For the CDR3, the DNA is TGTGCCAGCAGCTTCGGGACGGCATTAGGGTATGGCTACACCTTC. This chain links TRBV7-8 with TRBJ1-2; D may be TRBD1 (5 bases). The V and J ends lost 3 bases and 5 bases respectively, with 16 bases between them. The CDR3 spans 15 residues. Germline values: CDR1 SGHVS, CDR2 FQNEAQ.

The chain couples TRBV19 to TRBJ2-1; 14 bases are a match to TRBD2. The CDR3 loop spans 18 amino acids. Germline V lookup: CDR1 LNHDA, CDR2 SQIVND (reference sequence). Losses at the gene ends were 6 bases for V and 4 bases for J; bases not matched to a gene: 11. The CDR3 DNA sequence: TGTGCCAGTAGCCACCCGGAAGGGACTAGCGGGGGTTACAATGAGCAGTTCTTC. This translates into CASSHPEGTSGGYNEQFF.

The gene calls are TRBV9 and TRBJ2-1; TRBD1 matches 9 bases. Losses at the gene ends were 5 bases for V and 5 bases for J; bases not matched to a gene: 5. Germline V CDR1 and CDR2: SGDLS, YYNGEE. The CDR3 covers 14 residues. The CDR3 bases are TGTGCCAGCAGGTACCGGGACAGGGACAATGAGCAGTTCTTC. Its protein product is CASRYRDRDNEQFF.

The chain has TRBV19 and TRBJ1-1; weak D call: TRBD1 (6 bases). Trimming left V 3 bases short and J 6 bases short, with 20 bases between. The CDR3 spans 16 residues. Per germline, CDR1 LNHDA and CDR2 SQIVND (reference sequence). The CDR3 here is CASSIFSAGQSSEAFF. In DNA form, the CDR3 reads TGTGCCAGTAGTATTTTCAGTGCAGGACAGAGCTCTGAAGCTTTCTTT.

The rearrangement links TRBV4-1 to TRBJ1-1; tentative D call: TRBD1 (5 bases). V was shortened by 0 bases and J by 1 base, with 9 bases between the two germline ends. This CDR3 comprises 15 residues. The germline gives CDR1 MGHRA, CDR2 YSYEKL. In DNA form, the CDR3 reads TGCGCCAGCAGCCAAGAAAGGGGCAGGAACACTGAAGCTTTCTTT. Translating gives CASSQERGRNTEAFF.

This clone was found once. This CDR3 reads CASSLGGNNEQYF. As DNA, the CDR3 is TGTGCCAGCAGCTTGGGTGGAAATAACGAGCAGTACTTC. V and J are TRBV5-6 and TRBJ2-7; D is undetermined. This CDR3 has 13 amino acids. With 0 bases removed from V and 5 bases from J, the gap between germline ends came to 9 bases. Germline CDR1 is SGHDT and CDR2 is YYEEEE.

This chain links TRBV19 with TRBJ2-3, with TRBD2 identical over 8 bases. V was clipped by 6 bases and J by 4 bases; unmatched bases: 12. Germline values: CDR1 LNHDA, CDR2 SQIVND (reference sequence). This CDR3 comprises 16 residues. The chain's CDR3 is CASSLSPGTSSDTQYF. DNA for the CDR3: TGTGCCAGTAGCCTCAGTCCCGGGACTAGTTCAGATACGCAGTATTTT.

The CDR3 protein is CATSMDREIAGNTIYF. CDR3 sequence (DNA): TGTGCCACCAGCATGGACAGGGAAATAGCTGGAAACACCATATATTTT. This chain links TRBV15 with TRBJ1-3, with 8 bases aligning to TRBD1. Germline values: CDR1 LNHNV, CDR2 YYDKDF (reference sequence). CDR3 length: 16 residues. V trimming: 4 bases; J trimming: 2 bases; junction bases outside the gene matches: 7.

The chain recombines TRBV7-2 with TRBJ2-3, with D unclear. The CDR3 has 12 residues. Per germline, CDR1 SGHTA and CDR2 FQGNSA. The germline V and J ends were trimmed by 2 bases and 14 bases, with 14 bases remaining between them. The CDR3: CASSLLSSPGYF. Here the CDR3 DNA reads TGTGCCAGCAGCTTATTAAGCTCGCCCGGGTATTTT.

This clone has a handful of counts. The chain combines TRBV19 with TRBJ2-1; 7 nucleotides line up with TRBD1. With V trimmed by 6 bases and J by 3 bases, 8 bases remained unmatched. The CDR3 consists of 15 residues. Germline V gene sequence: CDR1 LNHDA, CDR2 SQIVND (reference sequence). CDR3 protein: CASSGTGAFYNEQFF. CDR3 bases: TGTGCCAGTAGCGGTACAGGGGCGTTCTACAATGAGCAGTTCTTC.

The chain recombines TRBV12-3 or TRBV12-4 with TRBJ2-7; D ambiguous. The CDR3 sequence is 12 residues long. Trimming cost V 1 base and J 6 bases, with 7 bases left between them. This chain's CDR3 is CASSLEGSEQYF. The CDR3, as DNA: TGTGCCAGCAGTTTAGAGGGTAGCGAGCAGTACTTC.

The gene calls are TRBV6-6 and TRBJ1-2, with 8 bases matching TRBD1. CDR1 and CDR2 (germline): MNHNY, SVGAGI (reference sequence). V lost 5 bases and J lost 3; bases outside the gene matches: 14. The CDR3 runs to 17 residues. This CDR3 is CASSPTGVGPVDYGYTF. The CDR3 nucleotides are TGTGCCAGCAGTCCGACAGGGGTGGGGCCCGTCGACTATGGCTACACCTTC.

V gene TRBV5-4 combines with J gene TRBJ2-1; 10 nucleotides line up with TRBD2. Germline CDR1 SGHNT, CDR2 YYREEE (reference sequence). The CDR3 loop spans 14 amino acids. V dropped 4 bases and J dropped 6; count of bases not matched to a gene: 4. The DNA for the CDR3 is TGTGCCAGCAGCGACGGACTAGCGGCCAATGAGCAGTTCTTC. It translates to CASSDGLAANEQFF.

The chain uses TRBV5-1 and TRBJ1-1; 7 bases agree with TRBD1. This CDR3 comprises 18 residues. V trimming: 4 bases; J trimming: 0 bases; junction bases outside the gene matches: 15. Germline assignment: CDR1 SGHRS and CDR2 YFSETQ. CDR3 sequence: CASSVGRDRSAMNTEAFF. The CDR3 DNA reads as TGCGCCAGCAGCGTAGGACGGGACAGATCCGCCATGAACACTGAAGCTTTCTTT. Drawing the rest from reference TRBV5-1 and TRBJ1-1, the complete variable domain is KAGVTQTPRYLIKTRGQQVTLSCSPISGHRSVSWYQQTPGQGLQFLFEYFSETQRNKGNFPGRFSGRQFSNSRSEMNVSTLELGDSALYLCASSVGRDRSAMNTEAFFGQGTRLTVV.

The V and J genes are TRBV29-1 and TRBJ2-1; possibly TRBD2 for D (6 bases). Trimming left V 3 bases short and J 8 bases short, with 17 bases between. Per germline, CDR1 SQVTM and CDR2 ANQGSEA. This CDR3 spans 14 amino acids. The CDR3 bases are TGCAGCGTTGATGGGGGGTTTAGTGGCGATGAGCAGTTCTTC. The encoded protein is CSVDGGFSGDEQFF.

This rearrangement joins TRBV5-1 to TRBJ2-1, with 8 bases matching TRBD1. The CDR3 is 13 residues long. With 4 bases clipped from V and 10 bases from J, the junction kept 7 bases outside the gene matches. Germline CDR1 is SGHRS and CDR2 is YFSETQ. The CDR3 coding sequence is TGCGCCAGCAGCAGCCCGGACAGGGACGAGCAGTTCTTC. Protein sequence: CASSSPDRDEQFF.

The rearrangement links TRBV19 to TRBJ1-3; a possible D gene is TRBD1 (6 bases). CDR1 and CDR2 (germline): LNHDA, SQIVND (reference sequence). V shed 6 bases and J shed 8 bases, with 17 bases lying between them. The CDR3 loop spans 14 amino acids. The CDR3 DNA reads as TGTGCCAGTAGCGACTCGCTACAGGGCTACACCATATATTTT. This encodes CASSDSLQGYTIYF.

This rearrangement joins TRBV28 to TRBJ2-7; the D is unclear. Trimming removed 6 bases from V and 6 bases from J, with 12 bases in between. Germline V gene lookup returns CDR1 MDHEN and CDR2 SYDVKM. The length of the CDR3 is 12 residues. Written as DNA, the CDR3 is TGTGCCAGCAGGAAAAATCTCCTCGAGCAGTACTTC. It encodes CASRKNLLEQYF.

J is TRBJ2-3 and V is TRBV9, with TRBD2 identical over 10 bases. The CDR3 runs 15 residues. The ends lost 6 bases at V and 7 bases at J; junction bases unmatched: 11. Germline CDR1 and CDR2: SGDLS and YYNGEE. The CDR3 coding sequence is TGTGCCAGCACGAAGTCTAGCGGGAGTATCCATACGCAGTATTTT. Its translation is CASTKSSGSIHTQYF.

The chain joins TRBV29-1 to TRBJ1-1; D may be TRBD1 (5 bases). Germline CDR1 reads SQVTM; CDR2 reads ANQGSEA. This CDR3 is 13 amino acids long. Trimming took off 4 bases at V and 0 bases at J, with 9 bases between the two ends. The CDR3 region is CSVGQRLNTEAFF. The CDR3 region has the DNA TGCAGCGTTGGACAGCGCTTGAACACTGAAGCTTTCTTT.

V gene TRBV5-5 combines with J gene TRBJ1-1; TRBD1 aligns across 8 bases. Unmatched junction bases numbered 5, after V lost 2 bases and J lost 5 bases. This CDR3 is 14 amino acids long. Looked up from germline, CDR1 is SGHKS and CDR2 is YYEKEE (reference sequence). The CDR3 sequence: CASSFLQGATEAFF. The DNA of the CDR3 is TGTGCCAGCAGCTTCTTGCAGGGGGCGACTGAAGCTTTCTTT.

This chain connects TRBV2 to TRBJ2-3; D is perhaps TRBD2 (5 bases). Germline loops: CDR1 SNHLY, CDR2 FYNNEI. The CDR3 is made up of 14 amino acids. V gave up 6 bases and J gave up 1 base, with 11 bases separating them. The CDR3 loop reads CASRGSVGTDTQYF. The CDR3 nucleotides read TGTGCCAGCAGAGGGAGTGTCGGCACAGATACGCAGTATTTT.

The CDR3 region has the DNA TGTGCCAGCAGCATAGACTACTACGAGCAGTACTTC. Protein: CASSIDYYEQYF. The V gene is TRBV7-9, the J gene TRBJ2-7; possible D gene TRBD2, 5 bases. CDR3 length: 12 amino acids. The germline gives CDR1 SEHNR, CDR2 FQNEAQ (reference sequence). V lost 5 bases, J lost 3 bases, and 8 bases lay in between.

The V call is TRBV30, the J call TRBJ1-5, with 7 nucleotides matching TRBD1. Germline assignment: CDR1 GTSNPN and CDR2 SVGIG (reference sequence). V lost 4 bases, J lost 6 bases, and 3 bases stayed unmatched. The CDR3 totals 12 residues. The chain's CDR3 is CAWNRQGQPQHF. Written as DNA, the CDR3 is TGTGCCTGGAACCGACAGGGTCAGCCCCAGCATTTT.

This sequence joins TRBV12-3 or TRBV12-4 and TRBJ1-1; D uncertain. The CDR3 runs to 13 residues. Trimming removed 6 bases from V and 2 bases from J, with 10 bases in between. This CDR3 reads CASSFYLNTEAFF. The CDR3 DNA is TGTGCCAGCAGCTTCTATCTAAACACTGAAGCTTTCTTT.

The V and J genes are TRBV7-2 and TRBJ1-1, with TRBD1 as a possible D gene (6 bases). CDR1 and CDR2 (germline): SGHTA, FQGNSA. This CDR3 has 15 residues. Trimming left V 1 base short and J 0 bases short, with 9 bases between. The CDR3 protein is CASSLDRALNTEAFF. The CDR3 DNA reads as TGTGCCAGCAGCTTAGACAGGGCTTTGAACACTGAAGCTTTCTTT. Full variable domain (rest looked up from reference TRBV7-2 and TRBJ1-1): GAGVSQSPSNKVTEKGKDVELRCDPISGHTALYWYRQSLGQGLEFLIYFQGNSAPDKSGLPSDRFSAERTGGSVSTLTIQRTQQEDSAVYLCASSLDRALNTEAFFGQGTRLTVV.

V usage is TRBV19 and J usage is TRBJ1-5; no firm D call. Germline CDR1 reads LNHDA; CDR2 reads SQIVND (reference sequence). The CDR3 is 15 residues long. V was trimmed by 7 bases and J by 2 bases, leaving 15 bases between them. CDR3 residues: CASNPSFLGNQPQHF. In DNA form, the CDR3 reads TGTGCCAGTAATCCGTCCTTCCTTGGCAATCAGCCCCAGCATTTT.

This chain links TRBV2 with TRBJ2-2; 9 bases line up with TRBD2. This CDR3 is 15 amino acids long. The germline gives CDR1 SNHLY, CDR2 FYNNEI. The junction had 5 bases not matched to a gene; V was cut back by 5 bases and J by 4 bases. The chain's CDR3 is CASSRAGGGTGELFF. CDR3 nucleotides: TGTGCCAGCAGTAGAGCGGGGGGAGGCACCGGGGAGCTGTTTTTT.

The genes are TRBV6-5 and TRBJ2-6, with a weak D call TRBD2 (6 bases). There are 15 residues in the CDR3. Trimming shortened V by 7 bases and J by 0 bases, and 10 bases separated the two germline ends. CDR1 is MNHEY, CDR2 SVGAGI, per germline. CDR3 bases: TGTGCCAGCATCCCCGGGGGCTCTGGGGCCAACGTCCTGACTTTC. Its translation: CASIPGGSGANVLTF.

The CDR3 DNA reads as TGTGCCAGCAGCCTGGACCCAGCTGAGGAGACCCAGTACTTC. Translation gives CASSLDPAEETQYF. This rearrangement joins TRBV9 to TRBJ2-5; D gene unclear. Germline CDR1 reads SGDLS; CDR2 reads YYNGEE. The V end lost 4 bases, the J end lost 5 bases, and 15 bases lay between the germline ends. CDR3 length: 14 amino acids.